This T cell receptor beta chain appears in the sequencing data of a study of vaccination and CD4 T cells after COVID-19. Cultured CD4+ T-cell DNA underwent Oncomine TCR Beta short-read sequencing. Researchers extracted genomic DNA from CD4+ T cells that had been cultured. TCRdb re-called the PCR reads with MiXCR, one entry per CDR3 protein. The sample includes around 5,900 distinct CDR3 sequences, 56% seen only once; the top ten take around 23%. Stated treatment: approximately nine-day PBMC culture with coronavirus spike peptide pools or control peptides (ViraFEST assay). Remarks on this clonotype: Its antigen is as yet unknown.

The sample taken for sequencing was CD4+ T cells from blood, cultured in vitro. This TCR was sampled from a human donor who had recovered from COVID-19.

The CDR3 bases are TGTGCCAGCAGTTTATCTAGACTTAACTACGAGCAGTACTTC. It translates to CASSLSRLNYEQYF. The chain couples TRBV12-3 or TRBV12-4 to TRBJ2-7; no definite D call. The CDR3 sequence is 14 residues long. Between the trimmed V and J ends, which lost 2 bases and 3 bases, there was a span of 11 bases.